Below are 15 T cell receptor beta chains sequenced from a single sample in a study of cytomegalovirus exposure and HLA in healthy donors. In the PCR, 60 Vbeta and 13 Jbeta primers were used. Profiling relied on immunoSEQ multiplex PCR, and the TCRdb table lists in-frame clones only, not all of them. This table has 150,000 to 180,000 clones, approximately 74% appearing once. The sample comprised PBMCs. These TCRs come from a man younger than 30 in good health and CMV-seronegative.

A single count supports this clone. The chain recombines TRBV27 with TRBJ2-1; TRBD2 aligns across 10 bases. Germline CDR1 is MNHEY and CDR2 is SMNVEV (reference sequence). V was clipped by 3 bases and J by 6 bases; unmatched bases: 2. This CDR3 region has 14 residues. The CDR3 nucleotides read TGTGCCAGCAGTTTCGAGCGGGGGGGCAATGAGCAGTTCTTC. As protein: CASSFERGGNEQFF.

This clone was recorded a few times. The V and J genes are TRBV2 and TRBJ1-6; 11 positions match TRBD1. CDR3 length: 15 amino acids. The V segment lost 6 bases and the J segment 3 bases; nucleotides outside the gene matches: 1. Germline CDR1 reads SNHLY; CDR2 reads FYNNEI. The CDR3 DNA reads TGTGCCAGCAGGGGGACAGGGGGCTATAATTCACCCCTCCACTTT. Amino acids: CASRGTGGYNSPLHF.

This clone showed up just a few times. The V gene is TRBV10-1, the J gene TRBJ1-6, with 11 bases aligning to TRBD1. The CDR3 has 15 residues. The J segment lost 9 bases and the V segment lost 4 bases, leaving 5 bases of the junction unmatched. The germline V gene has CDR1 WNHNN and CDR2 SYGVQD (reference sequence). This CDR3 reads CASSAGQGAGSPLHF. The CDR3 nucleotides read TGCGCCAGCAGTGCCGGACAGGGGGCGGGTTCACCCCTCCACTTT.

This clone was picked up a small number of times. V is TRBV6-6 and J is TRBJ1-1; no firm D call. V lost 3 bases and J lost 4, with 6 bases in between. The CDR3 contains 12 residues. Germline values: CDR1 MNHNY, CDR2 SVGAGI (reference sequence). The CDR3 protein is CASSYLATEAFF. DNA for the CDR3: TGTGCCAGCAGTTATTTGGCCACTGAAGCTTTCTTT.

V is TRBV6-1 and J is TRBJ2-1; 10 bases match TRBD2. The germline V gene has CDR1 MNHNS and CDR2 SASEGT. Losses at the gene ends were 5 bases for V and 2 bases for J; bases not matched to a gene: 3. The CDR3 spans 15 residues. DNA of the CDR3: TGTGCCAGCAGTTCAGCGGGGGGGCCCTACAATGAGCAGTTCTTC. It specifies CASSSAGGPYNEQFF.

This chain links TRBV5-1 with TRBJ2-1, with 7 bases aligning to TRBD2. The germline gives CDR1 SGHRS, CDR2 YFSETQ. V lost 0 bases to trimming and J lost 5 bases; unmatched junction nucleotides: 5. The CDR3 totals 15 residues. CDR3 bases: TGCGCCAGCAGCTTGGTGGTGGGGGGGAACAATGAGCAGTTCTTC. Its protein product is CASSLVVGGNNEQFF. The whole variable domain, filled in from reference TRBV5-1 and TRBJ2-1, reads KAGVTQTPRYLIKTRGQQVTLSCSPISGHRSVSWYQQTPGQGLQFLFEYFSETQRNKGNFPGRFSGRQFSNSRSEMNVSTLELGDSALYLCASSLVVGGNNEQFFGPGTRLTVL.

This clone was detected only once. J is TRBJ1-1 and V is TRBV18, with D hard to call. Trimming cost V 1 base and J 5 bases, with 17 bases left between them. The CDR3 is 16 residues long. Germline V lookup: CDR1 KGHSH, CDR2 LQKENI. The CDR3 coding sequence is TGTGCCAGCTCACCACTGTTCCGCCTCCCGGTGACTGAAGCTTTCTTT. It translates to CASSPLFRLPVTEAFF.

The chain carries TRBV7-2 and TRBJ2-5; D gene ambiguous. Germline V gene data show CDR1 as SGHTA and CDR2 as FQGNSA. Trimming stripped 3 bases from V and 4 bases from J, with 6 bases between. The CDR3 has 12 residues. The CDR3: CASSFSRETQYF. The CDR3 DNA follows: TGTGCCAGCAGCTTTAGTCGAGAGACCCAGTACTTC. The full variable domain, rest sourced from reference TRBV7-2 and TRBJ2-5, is GAGVSQSPSNKVTEKGKDVELRCDPISGHTALYWYRQSLGQGLEFLIYFQGNSAPDKSGLPSDRFSAERTGGSVSTLTIQRTQQEDSAVYLCASSFSRETQYFGPGTRLLVL.

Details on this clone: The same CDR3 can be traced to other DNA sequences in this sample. The CDR3 DNA follows: TGCGCCAGCAGCACCGGACAGGGTAATTCACCCCTCCACTTT. Protein: CASSTGQGNSPLHF. This chain joins TRBV5-1 and TRBJ1-6; 8 bases line up with TRBD1. Germline V gene lookup returns CDR1 SGHRS and CDR2 YFSETQ. The CDR3 is 14 amino acids. J lost 6 bases, V lost 4 bases, and 3 bases had no gene match.

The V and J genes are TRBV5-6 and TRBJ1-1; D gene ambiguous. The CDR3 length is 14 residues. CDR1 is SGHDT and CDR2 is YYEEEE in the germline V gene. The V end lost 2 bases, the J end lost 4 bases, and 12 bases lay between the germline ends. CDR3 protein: CASSLRGRATEAFF. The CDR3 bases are TGTGCCAGCAGCTTAAGAGGGAGAGCCACTGAAGCTTTCTTT.

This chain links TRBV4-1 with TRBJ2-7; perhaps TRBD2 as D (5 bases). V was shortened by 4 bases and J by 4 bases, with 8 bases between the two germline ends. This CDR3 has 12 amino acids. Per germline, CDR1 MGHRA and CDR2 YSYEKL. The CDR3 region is CASSPDFYEQYF. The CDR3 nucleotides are TGCGCCAGCAGCCCGGACTTTTACGAGCAGTACTTC.

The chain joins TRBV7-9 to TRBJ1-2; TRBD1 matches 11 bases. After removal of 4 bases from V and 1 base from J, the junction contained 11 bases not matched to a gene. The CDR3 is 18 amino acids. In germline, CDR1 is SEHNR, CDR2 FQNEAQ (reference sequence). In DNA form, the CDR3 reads TGTGCCAGCAGCTCTAAACGGGACAGGGGGTGGATTAACTATGGCTACACCTTC. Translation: CASSSKRDRGWINYGYTF.

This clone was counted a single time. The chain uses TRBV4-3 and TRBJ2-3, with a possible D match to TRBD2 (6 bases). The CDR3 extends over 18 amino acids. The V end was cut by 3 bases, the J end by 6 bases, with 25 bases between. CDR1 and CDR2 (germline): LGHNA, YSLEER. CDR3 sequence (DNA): TGCGCCAGCAGCCAGGCCGACGGTCTGGCGGGGATTCATGATACGCAGTATTTT. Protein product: CASSQADGLAGIHDTQYF.

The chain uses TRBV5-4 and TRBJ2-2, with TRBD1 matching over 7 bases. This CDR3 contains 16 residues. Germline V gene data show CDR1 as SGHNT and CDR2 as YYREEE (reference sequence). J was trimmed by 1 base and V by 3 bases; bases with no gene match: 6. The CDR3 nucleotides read TGTGCCAGCAGCTCTCGACAGGGCCGGAACACCGGGGAGCTGTTTTTT. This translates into CASSSRQGRNTGELFF.

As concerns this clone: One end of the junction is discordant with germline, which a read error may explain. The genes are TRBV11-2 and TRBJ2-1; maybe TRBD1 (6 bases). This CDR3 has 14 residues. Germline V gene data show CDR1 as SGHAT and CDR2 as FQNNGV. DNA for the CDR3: TGTGCCAGCAGCTCAACAGGGATCTACGATGAGCAGTTCTTC. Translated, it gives CASSSTGIYDEQFF.